Given below is one TCR beta chain in context. When the RNA was reverse transcribed, random hexamers were used with an input of about 0.5 to 1 ug. TCR beta CDR3 was amplified by immunoSEQ covering 54 Vbeta and 13 Jbeta. TCRdb reprocessed the immunoSEQ multiplex PCR reads via MiXCR and lists one record per CDR3 protein. The table records 73,000 or so distinct CDR3 sequences, about 95% of them present only once. The data belong to a study of CD8 T cells in Susac syndrome. The CDR3 totals 15 residues. V was pared by 4 bases and J by 1 base, with 3 bases of the junction left unmatched. Germline values: CDR1 MRHNA, CDR2 SNTAGT.

This receptor was identified in a human donor with multiple sclerosis. Sample: CD8+ T cells from PBMCs. This chain connects TRBV6-4 to TRBJ2-3; TRBD2 agrees at 9 bases. CDR3 region: CASSVASGGTDTQYF. CDR3 sequence (DNA): TGTGCCAGCAGTGTGGCTAGCGGGGGCACAGATACGCAGTATTTT.